One sample yielded the 29 T cell receptor beta chains listed below, sequenced in a study of T cell responses to AZD1222 COVID-19 vaccine. Assay: immunoSEQ multiplex PCR; the TCRdb copy retains only in-frame clones and omits some. Of 130,000 or so clones listed, more than 90% are singletons. Specimen: peripheral blood, collected 28 days after the second AZD1222 dose. The receptor set was obtained from an adult who received the AZD1222 COVID-19 vaccine.

V is TRBV30 and J is TRBJ2-2, with D maybe TRBD2 (5 bases). The CDR3 runs 16 residues. CDR1 and CDR2 (germline): GTSNPN, SVGIG (reference sequence). V was trimmed by 2 bases and J by 1 base, leaving 14 bases between them. The CDR3 is CAWSPLEAGNTGELFF. The CDR3 DNA follows: TGTGCCTGGAGTCCGTTAGAGGCGGGGAACACCGGGGAGCTGTTTTTT. Using reference TRBV30 and TRBJ2-2 for the parts outside the CDR3, the full variable domain is SQTIHQWPATLVQPVGSPLSLECTVEGTSNPNLYWYRQAAGRGLQLLFYSVGIGQISSEVPQNLSASRPQDRQFILSSKKLLLSDSGFYLCAWSPLEAGNTGELFFGEGSRLTVL.

This rearrangement joins TRBV28 to TRBJ2-7; TRBD2 aligns across 7 bases. Germline assignment: CDR1 MDHEN and CDR2 SYDVKM. Trimming removed 4 bases from V and 2 bases from J; junction bases left unmatched: 5. This CDR3 region has 14 residues. CDR3: CASSSGGRAYEQYF. The CDR3 nucleotides are TGTGCCAGCAGTTCGGGGGGACGGGCCTACGAGCAGTACTTC.

This sequence joins TRBV6-1 and TRBJ1-5; D ambiguous. Per the germline V gene, CDR1 is MNHNS and CDR2 is SASEGT. The CDR3 length is 14 residues. The V end was cut by 0 bases, the J end by 4 bases, with 7 bases between. CDR3 residues: CASSEAHQNQPQHF. CDR3 bases: TGTGCCAGCAGTGAAGCGCATCAGAATCAGCCCCAGCATTTT.

The CDR3 bases are TGCGCCAGCAGTCACAGGCACGGACGGTGGACCTGGAATCAGCCCCAGCATTTT. Its translation is CASSHRHGRWTWNQPQHF. The V gene is TRBV23-1, the J gene TRBJ1-5; no clear D. TRBV23-1 is an ORF, and what it does is uncertain. The V and J ends lost 3 bases and 4 bases respectively, with 22 bases between them. This CDR3 is 18 amino acids long.

The V gene is TRBV30, the J gene TRBJ2-2, with D possibly matching TRBD1 (5 bases). V was clipped by 5 bases and J by 1 base, with 5 bases between them. CDR1 and CDR2 from the germline V gene are GTSNPN and SVGIG (reference sequence). The CDR3 has 12 amino acids. For the CDR3, the DNA is TGTGCCTGGCAGGGGAACACCGGGGAGCTGTTTTTT. As protein: CAWQGNTGELFF.

This rearrangement joins TRBV7-9 to TRBJ1-3; 8 bases line up with TRBD1. V was clipped by 4 bases and J by 2 bases; unmatched bases: 13. In germline, CDR1 is SEHNR, CDR2 FQNEAQ (reference sequence). This CDR3 has 18 residues. CDR3 residues: CASSSTGTGVSTGNTIYF. The DNA for the CDR3 is TGTGCCAGCAGCTCTACCGGGACAGGAGTATCTACTGGAAACACCATATATTTT. The variable domain in full, completed from reference TRBV7-9 and TRBJ1-3, reads DTGVSQNPRHKITKRGQNVTFRCDPISEHNRLYWYRQTLGQGPEFLTYFQNEAQLEKSRLLSDRFSAERPKGSFSTLEIQRTEQGDSAMYLCASSSTGTGVSTGNTIYFGEGSWLTVV.

J is TRBJ1-1 and V is TRBV3-1 (or the pseudogene TRBV3-2); 8 bases match TRBD1. The V gene end was trimmed by 4 bases and the J gene end by 10 bases; junction bases not matched to a gene: 11. CDR1 and CDR2 from the germline V gene are LGHDT and YNNKEL (reference sequence). CDR3 length equals 14 residues. This CDR3 reads CASSLQGVRPVAFF. The CDR3 coding sequence is TGTGCCAGCAGCCTACAGGGGGTCCGTCCTGTAGCTTTCTTT.

The chain recombines TRBV30 with TRBJ1-3, with unresolved D. This CDR3 has 14 residues. CDR1 GTSNPN and CDR2 SVGIG come from the germline V gene (reference sequence). Trimming stripped 2 bases from V and 3 bases from J, with 11 bases between. DNA for the CDR3: TGTGCCTGGAGTCCGCCTTGGGGTGGAAACACCATATATTTT. Translation gives CAWSPPWGGNTIYF.

The V gene is TRBV9, the J gene TRBJ2-1; 8 nucleotides agree with TRBD2. This CDR3 has 15 amino acids. CDR1 SGDLS and CDR2 YYNGEE come from the germline V gene. The trim removed 4 bases at V and 7 bases at J, leaving 10 bases unmatched. CDR3 nucleotide sequence: TGTGCCAGCAGCCAAACGGGAGGGCCGTGGAATGAGCAGTTCTTC. This gives the protein CASSQTGGPWNEQFF. The variable domain in full, with the rest retrieved from reference TRBV9 and TRBJ2-1, is DSGVTQTPKHLITATGQRVTLRCSPRSGDLSVYWYQQSLDQGLQFLIQYYNGEERAKGNILERFSAQQFPDLHSELNLSSLELGDSALYFCASSQTGGPWNEQFFGPGTRLTVL.

CDR3 amino acids: CASSQVGGNTIYF. The CDR3 DNA reads as TGTGCCAGCAGCCAAGTTGGGGGAAACACCATATATTTT. This rearrangement joins TRBV14 to TRBJ1-3; D remains ambiguous. The germline CDR1 and CDR2 sequences are SGHDN and FVKESK. V dropped 1 base and J dropped 4 bases, with 5 bases sitting between them. The CDR3 is 13 residues long.

This clone was seen once. The CDR3 protein is CASETGEGYGYTF. CDR3 in DNA: TGTGCCAGCGAGACAGGGGAGGGCTATGGCTACACCTTC. V gene TRBV19 combines with J gene TRBJ1-2; 8 positions agree with TRBD1. The CDR3 covers 13 residues. J gave up 4 bases and V 9 bases, and 7 bases lay outside the gene matches. Germline values: CDR1 LNHDA, CDR2 SQIVND (reference sequence).

This chain links TRBV4-2 with TRBJ2-5, with 10 bases lining up with TRBD2. Germline V CDR1 and CDR2: LGHNA, YNFKEQ. Losses at the gene ends were 1 base for V and 5 bases for J; bases not matched to a gene: 4. This CDR3 region has 15 residues. The CDR3 bases are TGTGCCAGCAGCCAAGGAGCGGGGGGGCGGGAGACCCAGTACTTC. This gives the protein CASSQGAGGRETQYF.

The chain is built from TRBV12-3 or TRBV12-4 and TRBJ2-2; no clear D. This CDR3 contains 13 residues. Trimming stripped 3 bases from V and 3 bases from J, with 5 bases between. CDR3: CASSLVDTGELFF. CDR3 coding DNA: TGTGCCAGCAGTTTGGTCGACACCGGGGAGCTGTTTTTT.

The chain combines TRBV7-9 with TRBJ2-7; D remains unclear. The V and J ends lost 0 bases and 9 bases respectively, with 9 bases between them. The CDR3 totals 12 residues. CDR1 SEHNR and CDR2 FQNEAQ come from the germline V gene (reference sequence). CDR3 DNA: TGTGCCAGCAGCTTAGCGTCGGGCACGCAGTACGTC. This translates into CASSLASGTQYV.

The chain recombines TRBV3-1 (or the pseudogene TRBV3-2) with TRBJ1-4; no definite D call. This CDR3 is built from 15 residues. The V end was cut by 0 bases, the J end by 10 bases, with 15 bases between. The germline V gene has CDR1 LGHDT and CDR2 YNNKEL (reference sequence). The CDR3 here is CASSQDAVPRGKLFF. The CDR3 DNA follows: TGTGCCAGCAGCCAAGATGCAGTCCCGCGGGGAAAACTGTTTTTT.

The chain has TRBV12-3 or TRBV12-4 and TRBJ2-5; D perhaps matches TRBD1 (5 bases). The germline V and J ends were trimmed by 5 bases and 1 base, with 8 bases remaining between them. The CDR3 length is 13 residues. The CDR3 loop reads CASSPGFQETQYF. CDR3 bases: TGTGCCAGCAGTCCAGGGTTCCAAGAGACCCAGTACTTC.

This chain uses TRBV18 with TRBJ1-1; D perhaps matches TRBD1 (6 bases). CDR1 is KGHSH, CDR2 LQKENI, per germline. V dropped 3 bases and J dropped 1 base, with 9 bases sitting between them. The CDR3 runs to 14 residues. In nucleotides, the CDR3 is TGTGCCAGCTCACCTGAACAGGGGAACACTGAAGCTTTCTTT. This encodes CASSPEQGNTEAFF.

V is TRBV2 and J is TRBJ1-5; 7 nucleotides line up with TRBD1. The V segment lost 6 bases and the J segment 7 bases; nucleotides outside the gene matches: 15. CDR1 is SNHLY, CDR2 FYNNEI, per germline. CDR3 length: 16 residues. The CDR3 DNA sequence: TGTGCCAGCAGCGGAGGGACAGACAAAGGCCGGCAGCCCCAGCATTTT. Translation gives CASSGGTDKGRQPQHF.

This rearrangement joins TRBV5-5 to TRBJ1-2; D is unresolved. Germline V gene lookup returns CDR1 SGHKS and CDR2 YYEKEE (reference sequence). V was clipped by 0 bases and J by 0 bases, with 15 bases between them. The CDR3 sequence is 17 residues long. CDR3 region: CASSLAPATSANYGYTF. CDR3 sequence (DNA): TGTGCCAGCAGCTTGGCCCCCGCGACATCGGCTAACTATGGCTACACCTTC.

The chain links TRBV15 to TRBJ1-4, with TRBD1 matching 8 bases. J gave up 3 bases and V 8 bases, and 2 bases lay outside the gene matches. Germline V gene data show CDR1 as LNHNV and CDR2 as YYDKDF (reference sequence). The CDR3 runs 13 residues. The CDR3 DNA is TGTGCCACCCACAGGGGGGCTAATGAAAAACTGTTTTTT. Encoded protein: CATHRGANEKLFF. Combining the CDR3 with reference TRBV15 and TRBJ1-4 gives the whole variable domain DAMVIQNPRYQVTQFGKPVTLSCSQTLNHNVMYWYQQKSSQAPKLLFHYYDKDFNNEADTPDNFQSRRPNTSFCFLDIRSPGLGDTAMYLCATHRGANEKLFFGSGTQLSVL.

The chain carries TRBV3-1 (or the pseudogene TRBV3-2) and TRBJ2-2; D might be TRBD1 or TRBD2, each matching 6 bases. Germline-derived CDR1 and CDR2 are LGHDT and YNNKEL (reference sequence). The CDR3 extends over 16 amino acids. V lost 4 bases and J 5 bases, leaving 17 bases between the germline ends. The DNA of the CDR3 is TGTGCCAGCAGCCTGCTTACGGGGGCCGAGACCGGGGAGCTGTTTTTT. The encoded protein is CASSLLTGAETGELFF.

This chain connects TRBV30 to TRBJ2-3, with D possibly TRBD2 on 6 matching bases. V lost 0 bases and J lost 3, with 13 bases in between. The V gene's germline CDR1 is GTSNPN and CDR2 SVGIG (reference sequence). The CDR3 runs to 15 residues. CDR3 residues: CAWSVGGVGTDTQYF. The CDR3 nucleotides read TGTGCCTGGAGTGTCGGCGGGGTAGGGACAGATACGCAGTATTTT.

The chain combines TRBV3-1 (or the pseudogene TRBV3-2) with TRBJ1-2; D is uncertain. Germline CDR1 LGHDT, CDR2 YNNKEL (reference sequence). The CDR3 is 16 amino acids. V was pared by 1 base and J by 8 bases, with 20 bases between. The CDR3 here is CASSQAWSSLARGYTF. CDR3 DNA sequence: TGTGCCAGCAGCCAAGCCTGGAGCTCGTTAGCAAGGGGCTACACCTTC.

The rearrangement joins TRBV9 to TRBJ2-3; 8 positions match TRBD2. Germline CDR1 and CDR2: SGDLS and YYNGEE. The CDR3 extends over 18 amino acids. The V gene end was trimmed by 0 bases and the J gene end by 3 bases; junction bases not matched to a gene: 12. CDR3 sequence reads: CASSVDGLAGRTTDTQYF. CDR3 bases: TGTGCCAGCAGCGTAGACGGTCTAGCGGGCCGCACAACAGATACGCAGTATTTT.

The rearrangement uses TRBV5-6 and TRBJ1-4, with no clear D. The V gene's germline CDR1 is SGHDT and CDR2 YYEEEE. This CDR3 contains 15 residues. The V gene lost 3 bases and the J gene lost 4 bases, with 13 bases spanning the gap. The CDR3 reads CASSSPAQLNEKLFF. The CDR3 nucleotides are TGTGCCAGCAGCTCCCCGGCACAGCTTAATGAAAAACTGTTTTTT.

This clone was recorded once. The chain has TRBV11-2 and TRBJ1-5; TRBD1 matches at 7 bases. Germline V gives CDR1 SGHAT, CDR2 FQNNGV. CDR3 length equals 13 residues. J gave up 4 bases and V 5 bases, and 2 bases lay outside the gene matches. This CDR3 reads CASSRGQNQPQHF. The CDR3, as DNA: TGTGCCAGCAGCCGGGGACAGAATCAGCCCCAGCATTTT.

The chain joins TRBV7-9 to TRBJ1-1; D is unclear. This CDR3 comprises 13 residues. Germline values: CDR1 SEHNR, CDR2 FQNEAQ (reference sequence). The germline V and J ends were trimmed by 5 bases and 4 bases, with 11 bases remaining between them. CDR3 loop: CASSPRKTTEAFF. The CDR3 bases are TGTGCCAGCAGCCCCCGGAAGACCACTGAAGCTTTCTTT.

The chain carries TRBV19 and TRBJ2-6, with D perhaps matching TRBD2 (6 bases). Trimming left V 5 bases short and J 1 base short, with 9 bases between. This CDR3 comprises 15 residues. From germline, CDR1 is LNHDA and CDR2 SQIVND (reference sequence). CDR3 sequence: CASSLEGSGANVLTF. In DNA form, the CDR3 reads TGTGCCAGTAGTTTGGAGGGATCTGGGGCCAACGTCCTGACTTTC.

The rearrangement joins TRBV18 to TRBJ1-2; a possible D gene is TRBD1 (5 bases). V was cut by 5 bases and J by 1 base, with 17 bases left in between. Germline V gene sequence: CDR1 KGHSH, CDR2 LQKENI. The CDR3 spans 16 residues. DNA of the CDR3: TGTGCCAGCTCATGGGACTACTGGGGAAATAACTATGGCTACACCTTC. Its protein is CASSWDYWGNNYGYTF.